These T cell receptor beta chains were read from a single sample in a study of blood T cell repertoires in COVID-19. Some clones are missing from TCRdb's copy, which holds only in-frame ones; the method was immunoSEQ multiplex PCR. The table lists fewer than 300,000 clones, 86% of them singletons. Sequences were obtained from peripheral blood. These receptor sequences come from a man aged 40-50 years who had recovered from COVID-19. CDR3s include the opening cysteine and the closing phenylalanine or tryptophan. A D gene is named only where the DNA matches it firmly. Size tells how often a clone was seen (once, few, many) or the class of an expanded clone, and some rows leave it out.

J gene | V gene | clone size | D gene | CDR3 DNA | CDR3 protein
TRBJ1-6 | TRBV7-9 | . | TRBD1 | TGTGCCAGCAGCTTAGGGGACAGGGCCTTTTATTCACCCCTCCACTTT | CASSLGDRAFYSPLHF
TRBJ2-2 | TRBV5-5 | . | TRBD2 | TGTGCCAGCAGCCGATGGGCTAGCGGGGGAAACACCGGGGAGCTGTTTTTT | CASSRWASGGNTGELFF
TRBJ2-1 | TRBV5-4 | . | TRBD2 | TGTGCCAGCAGCTCGGGACTAGCGACAAAACCCGAGCAGTTCTTC | CASSSGLATKPEQFF
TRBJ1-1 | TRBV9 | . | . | TGTGCCAGCAGCGTAACGGGGGTGGGCACTGAAGCTTTCTTT | CASSVTGVGTEAFF
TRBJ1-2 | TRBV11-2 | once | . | TGTGCCAGCAGCTTAGATGGTCCGGGAGGGGCTGGTGGCTACACCTTC | CASSLDGPGGAGGYTF
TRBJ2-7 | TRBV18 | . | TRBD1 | TGTGCCAGCTCACCACTCCAGGGGGCGGTCTACGAGCAGTACTTC | CASSPLQGAVYEQYF
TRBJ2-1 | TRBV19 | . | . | TGTGCCAGTAGCCCCCCTGCCGCAGTTGAGCAGTTCTTC | CASSPPAAVEQFF
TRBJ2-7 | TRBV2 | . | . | TGTGCCAGCAGTGTTTCAAAGGGAGGTCTTCCTCCCTACGAGCAGTACTTC | CASSVSKGGLPPYEQYF
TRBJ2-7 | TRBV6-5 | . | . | TGTGCCAGCCACCGGGGATACGAGCAGTACTTC | CASHRGYEQYF
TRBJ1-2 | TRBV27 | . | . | TGTGCCAGCAGTATATCGGCCGGGGGTGGCTACACCTTC | CASSISAGGGYTF
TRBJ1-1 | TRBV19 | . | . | TGTGCCAGTAGTCAGGGGTTGAACACTGAAGCTTTCTTT | CASSQGLNTEAFF
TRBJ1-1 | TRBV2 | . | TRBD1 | TGTGCCAGCCAAAGCCAGGGGGACACTGAAGCTTTCTTT | CASQSQGDTEAFF
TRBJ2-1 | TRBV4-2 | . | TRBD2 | TGTGCCAGCAGCCAAGAACGGGCCGCGACTAGCGCTTACAATGAGCAGTTCTTC | CASSQERAATSAYNEQFF
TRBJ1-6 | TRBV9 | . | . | TGTGCCAGCAGCACCCGGACAGAAGGGGATTCACCCCTCCACTTT | CASSTRTEGDSPLHF
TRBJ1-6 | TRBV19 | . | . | TGTGCCAGTAGTCCCGAGGCGGTGGGTCGATCACCCCTCCACTTT | CASSPEAVGRSPLHF
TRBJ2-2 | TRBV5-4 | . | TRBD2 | TGTGCCAGCAGCTTGAGCGGGGGGGCTCCCGGGGAGCTGTTTTTT | CASSLSGGAPGELFF
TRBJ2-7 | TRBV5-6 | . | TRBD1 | TGTGCCAGCAGCAATTCGGGACAGGGCGACTACGAGCAGTACTTC | CASSNSGQGDYEQYF
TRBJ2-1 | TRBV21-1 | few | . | TGTGCCAGCAGCAAACCTCAGGGGAATGAGCAGTTCTTC | CASSKPQGNEQFF
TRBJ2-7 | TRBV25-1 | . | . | TGTGCCCCCCCGAGTCCCGTCCCTCCTTCGCAGTACTTC | CAPPSPVPPSQYF
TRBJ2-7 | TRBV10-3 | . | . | TGTGCCATCAGTGAGACTAGAGTGAGGGCCTACGAGCAGTACTTC | CAISETRVRAYEQYF
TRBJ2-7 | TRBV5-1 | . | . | TGCGCCAGCAGCTTGGTTAGGGGTGGGGTTGAATCCTACGAGCAGTACTTC | CASSLVRGGVESYEQYF
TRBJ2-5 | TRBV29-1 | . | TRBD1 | TGCAGCGTTGACTCAGGGGGAGAGACCCAGTACTTC | CSVDSGGETQYF
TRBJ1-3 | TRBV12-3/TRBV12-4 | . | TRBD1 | TGTGCCAGCAGGGACAGGGTTGGAAACACCATATATTTT | CASRDRVGNTIYF
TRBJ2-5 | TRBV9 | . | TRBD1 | TGTGCCAGCAGCGTGGACAGGGGACTCCAAGAGACCCAGTACTTC | CASSVDRGLQETQYF
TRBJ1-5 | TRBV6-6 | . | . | TGTGCCAGCAGTTACCTCCGGGGTCGAGGACAGCCCCAGCATTTT | CASSYLRGRGQPQHF
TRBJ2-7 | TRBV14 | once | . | TGTGCCAGCAGCCAAGCAGCTAGAGACGAGCAGTACTTC | CASSQAARDEQYF